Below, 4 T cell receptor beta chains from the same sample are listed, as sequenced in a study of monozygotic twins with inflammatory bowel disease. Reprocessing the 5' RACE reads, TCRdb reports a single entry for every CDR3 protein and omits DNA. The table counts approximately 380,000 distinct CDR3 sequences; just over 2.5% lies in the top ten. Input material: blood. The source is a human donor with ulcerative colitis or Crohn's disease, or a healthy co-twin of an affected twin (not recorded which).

The CDR3 loop reads CASSLSVSEDTQYF. V gene TRBV7-3 combines with J gene TRBJ2-3. The CDR3 consists of 14 residues. The germline V gene encodes CDR1 SGHTA and CDR2 FQGTGA.

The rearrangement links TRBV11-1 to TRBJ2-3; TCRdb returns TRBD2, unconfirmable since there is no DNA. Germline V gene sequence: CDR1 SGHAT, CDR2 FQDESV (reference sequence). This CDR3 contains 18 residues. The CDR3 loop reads CASSYLSSAGGFIDTQYF.

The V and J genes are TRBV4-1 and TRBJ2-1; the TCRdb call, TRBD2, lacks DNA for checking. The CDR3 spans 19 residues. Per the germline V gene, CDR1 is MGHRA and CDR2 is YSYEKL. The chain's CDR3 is CASSRALTSGGGKDNEQFF.

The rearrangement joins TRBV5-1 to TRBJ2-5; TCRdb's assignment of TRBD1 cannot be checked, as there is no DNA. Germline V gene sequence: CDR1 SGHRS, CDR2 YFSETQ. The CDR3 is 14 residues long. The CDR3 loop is CASSFDYGPETQYF.